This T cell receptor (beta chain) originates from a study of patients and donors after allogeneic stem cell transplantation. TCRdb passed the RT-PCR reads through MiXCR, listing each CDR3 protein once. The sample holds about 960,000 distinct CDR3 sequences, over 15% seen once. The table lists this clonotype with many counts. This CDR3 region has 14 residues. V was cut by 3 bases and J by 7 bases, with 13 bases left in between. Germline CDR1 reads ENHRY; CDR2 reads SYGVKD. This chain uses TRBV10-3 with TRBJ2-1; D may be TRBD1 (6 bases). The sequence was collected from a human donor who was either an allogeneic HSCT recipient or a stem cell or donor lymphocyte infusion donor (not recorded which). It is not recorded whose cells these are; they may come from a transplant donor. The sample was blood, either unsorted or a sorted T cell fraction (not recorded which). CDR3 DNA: TGTGCCATCAGTGACACCTCCCAGGGGAATGAGCAGTTCTTC. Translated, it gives CAISDTSQGNEQFF.